Reported below is one T cell receptor beta chain. Assay: immunoSEQ multiplex PCR; the TCRdb copy retains only in-frame clones and omits some. The data show roughly 60,000 clones, approximately 85% seen once. The data belong to a study of blood T cell repertoires in COVID-19. Study context: Sources were T cells, B-cell-depleted T cells, or PBMCs; the material itself was cDNA or gDNA.

What was sequenced was peripheral blood. The clonotype originates from a human donor in a cohort sampled during active COVID-19.

The chain's CDR3 is CASSLAAVQETQYF. CDR3 sequence (DNA): TGTGCCAGCAGCTTAGCAGCGGTACAAGAGACCCAGTACTTC. The chain has TRBV13 and TRBJ2-5; a weak D match, TRBD2 (5 bases). V lost 1 base and J lost 2, with 8 bases in between. This CDR3 has 14 residues. Germline CDR1 is PRHDT and CDR2 is FYEKMQ (reference sequence).